One sample yielded the 21 T cell receptor beta chains listed below, sequenced in a study of post-analysis software for immune sequencing data. The study's findings and limits: Five TRBV segments, including TRBV5-6, TRBV5-1 and TRBV20-1, were more frequent in patients than controls.

These receptors are not linked to any known antigen. Incorporated into the TCR beta cDNA libraries were unique molecular identifiers, which served to reduce PCR and sequencing biases. TCRdb called the PCR reads again in MiXCR, with one record for every CDR3 protein. The sample lists about 400,000 distinct CDR3 sequences, about a third occurring once. Material: blood. Receptors originate from a girl aged 5 to 17 with multiple sclerosis.

The table lists this clonotype with a few counts. The rearrangement joins TRBV6-5 to TRBJ2-1; 11 positions agree with TRBD2. With V trimmed by 6 bases and J by 12 bases, 13 bases remained unmatched. CDR1 MNHEY and CDR2 SVGAGI come from the germline V gene. CDR3 length: 15 residues. The CDR3 reads CASSPGGLAVQGQFF. The DNA for the CDR3 is TGTGCCAGCAGCCCCGGGGGACTAGCGGTTCAGGGGCAGTTCTTC.

There are a few counts of this clonotype. The chain carries TRBV6-5 and TRBJ2-5; TRBD1 agrees at 8 bases. The CDR3 is 13 amino acids. CDR1 is MNHEY, CDR2 SVGAGI, per germline. The V gene end was trimmed by 6 bases and the J gene end by 13 bases; junction bases not matched to a gene: 13. The CDR3, as DNA: TGTGCCAGCAGCGACTGGTCAGGGGGCGAAATGTACTTC. It is translated as CASSDWSGGEMYF.

The chain employs TRBV10-3 and TRBJ2-1; 13 nucleotides match TRBD2. CDR1 is ENHRY, CDR2 SYGVKD, per germline. Trimming took 4 bases from V and 5 from J; bases not matched to a gene: 8. The CDR3 is made up of 17 amino acids. The CDR3 sequence: CAISAFGTSGANNEQFF. DNA for the CDR3: TGTGCCATCAGTGCGTTTGGGACTAGCGGGGCCAACAATGAGCAGTTCTTC.

The genes are TRBV4-1 and TRBJ1-5; D unclear. This CDR3 has 16 amino acids. Germline assignment: CDR1 MGHRA and CDR2 YSYEKL. Between the trimmed V and J ends, which lost 2 bases and 4 bases, there was a span of 15 bases. The DNA for the CDR3 is TGCGCCAGCAGCCAACCGGGATGGAAAATGAATCAGCCCCAGCATTTT. Protein: CASSQPGWKMNQPQHF.

This rearrangement joins TRBV7-2 to TRBJ2-1, with no clear D. The CDR3 loop spans 16 amino acids. Germline V gene sequence: CDR1 SGHTA, CDR2 FQGNSA. Trimming left V 1 base short and J 0 bases short, with 10 bases between. The CDR3 loop reads CASSLDGGSSYNEQFF. The CDR3 nucleotides read TGTGCCAGCAGCTTAGACGGCGGAAGCTCCTACAATGAGCAGTTCTTC.

This clonotype was counted only a few times. V gene TRBV15 combines with J gene TRBJ2-5, with D uncertain. This CDR3 region has 14 residues. Germline loops: CDR1 LNHNV, CDR2 YYDKDF (reference sequence). Trimming took off 3 bases at V and 5 bases at J, with 13 bases between the two ends. The CDR3 spells CATSSSGVRETQYF. Here the CDR3 DNA reads TGTGCCACCAGCAGCTCAGGAGTGAGGGAGACCCAGTACTTC.

This clonotype came up once. The V call is TRBV6-5, the J call TRBJ2-3; the D is unclear. The CDR3 sequence is 16 residues long. CDR1 MNHEY and CDR2 SVGAGI come from the germline V gene. V was clipped by 1 base and J by 4 bases, with 15 bases between them. The CDR3 reads CASSYFAAPTPDTQYF. The CDR3 DNA sequence: TGTGCCAGCAGTTACTTTGCGGCCCCGACCCCAGATACGCAGTATTTT.

There are a few counts of this clonotype. The chain employs TRBV4-3 and TRBJ1-4; 9 nucleotides match TRBD1. V dropped 2 bases and J dropped 7; count of bases not matched to a gene: 14. The CDR3 totals 18 residues. Germline lookup yields CDR1 LGHNA and CDR2 YSLEER. This chain's CDR3 is CASSQSDRGSWFGEKLFF. The CDR3 DNA reads as TGCGCCAGCAGCCAATCGGACAGGGGTAGTTGGTTTGGTGAAAAACTGTTTTTT.

In its sample, this clonotype was seen a few times. The CDR3 reads CASSLIGAEAFF. In DNA form, the CDR3 reads TGTGCCAGCAGTTTAATAGGAGCTGAAGCTTTCTTT. The chain employs TRBV12-3 or TRBV12-4 and TRBJ1-1; D remains unclear. This CDR3 has 12 residues. The V gene lost 2 bases and the J gene lost 6 bases, with 7 bases spanning the gap.

This rearrangement joins TRBV20-1 to TRBJ2-3; 8 bases map to TRBD2. In germline, CDR1 is DFQATT, CDR2 SNEGSKA (reference sequence). The length of the CDR3 is 18 residues. V shed 4 bases, J shed 2 bases, and the junction held 17 bases outside the gene matches. In DNA form, the CDR3 reads TGCAGTGCTATCCTAACGGGGGGGGCGGTTCGGGACACAGATACGCAGTATTTT. It yields the protein CSAILTGGAVRDTDTQYF.

The V call is TRBV11-2, the J call TRBJ2-2; TRBD2 matches at 12 bases. With V trimmed by 4 bases and J by 7 bases, 19 bases remained unmatched. CDR1 SGHAT and CDR2 FQNNGV come from the germline V gene. This CDR3 has 20 amino acids. This CDR3 is CASSSRPPLAGGQKGGELFF. The CDR3 DNA reads as TGTGCCAGCAGCTCCCGCCCCCCTCTAGCGGGGGGGCAAAAAGGCGGGGAGCTGTTTTTT.

This clonotype was counted only a few times. V usage is TRBV5-1 and J usage is TRBJ2-7; no definite D call. The V gene lost 0 bases and the J gene lost 2 bases, with 12 bases spanning the gap. From germline, CDR1 is SGHRS and CDR2 YFSETQ. The CDR3 consists of 15 residues. CDR3 in amino acids: CASSLAVGKAYEQYF. As DNA, the CDR3 is TGCGCCAGCAGCTTGGCGGTGGGGAAGGCCTACGAGCAGTACTTC.

This clonotype has more than one count but fewer than ten. This chain joins TRBV5-1 and TRBJ2-7, with 7 nucleotides matching TRBD2. The junction had 10 bases not matched to a gene; V was cut back by 1 base and J by 6 bases. The CDR3 has 15 residues. Germline V gene lookup returns CDR1 SGHRS and CDR2 YFSETQ. The chain's CDR3 is CASSLPGGVQGEQYF. In DNA, the CDR3 is TGCGCCAGCAGCTTGCCGGGGGGAGTTCAGGGCGAGCAGTACTTC.

J is TRBJ1-1 and V is TRBV12-3 or TRBV12-4, with D perhaps TRBD1 (5 bases). V lost 2 bases, J lost 11 bases, and 24 bases lay in between. This CDR3 is 16 amino acids long. CDR3 region: CASSLRSGQGARYAFF. In DNA, the CDR3 is TGTGCCAGCAGTTTAAGGTCCGGGCAGGGAGCGAGATATGCTTTCTTT.

V and J are TRBV10-3 and TRBJ1-1; no clear D gene. This CDR3 region has 12 residues. The germline V gene has CDR1 ENHRY and CDR2 SYGVKD. The V and J ends lost 8 bases and 6 bases respectively, with 13 bases between them. CDR3 residues: CAIGEGSAEAFF. Written as DNA, the CDR3 is TGTGCCATCGGGGAGGGTAGCGCTGAAGCTTTCTTT.

The rearrangement uses TRBV29-1 and TRBJ1-1; D is unresolved. CDR1 and CDR2 (germline): SQVTM, ANQGSEA. V gave up 5 bases and J gave up 0 bases, with 7 bases separating them. This CDR3 spans 12 amino acids. In DNA form, the CDR3 reads TGCAGCGTTCGGGTCTTGAACACTGAAGCTTTCTTT. It translates to CSVRVLNTEAFF.

The chain uses TRBV7-3 and TRBJ2-7; D remains unclear. V was trimmed by 0 bases and J by 1 base, leaving 10 bases between them. This CDR3 has 15 amino acids. CDR1 and CDR2 from the germline V gene are SGHTA and FQGTGA. CDR3 bases: TGTGCCAGCAGCTTAACCCCCGTAGGGTCCTACGAGCAGTACTTC. It encodes CASSLTPVGSYEQYF.

This clonotype was counted only a few times. The chain has TRBV10-2 and TRBJ1-2; D remains ambiguous. Germline V lookup: CDR1 WSHSY, CDR2 SAAADI. The CDR3 length is 14 residues. Deletions cut 7 bases from V and 3 bases from J, with 15 bases between. Here the CDR3 reads CASTNGRLDYGYTF. The CDR3 bases are TGCGCCAGCACAAACGGGAGGTTAGACTATGGCTACACCTTC.

This clonotype was observed a few times. CDR3 in amino acids: CASSFLAGVDNEQYF. The DNA of the CDR3 is TGTGCCAGCAGCTTTCTCGCGGGGGTGGATAATGAGCAGTACTTC. The rearrangement links TRBV7-2 to TRBJ2-5; TRBD2 agrees at 7 bases. With V trimmed by 3 bases and J by 11 bases, 15 bases remained unmatched. The CDR3 is 15 amino acids. Germline CDR1 reads SGHTA; CDR2 reads FQGNSA.

J is TRBJ2-1 and V is TRBV7-9; 10 bases match TRBD2. The DNA end is more similar to TRBJ2-7, so the J call may be wrong. Per the germline V gene, CDR1 is SEHNR and CDR2 is FQNEAQ (reference sequence). The CDR3 contains 16 residues. This CDR3 is CASSPSGGRTYNEQYF. CDR3 nucleotides: TGTGCCAGCAGCCCTAGCGGGGGACGAACCTACAATGAGCAGTACTTC.

This clonotype was recorded many times. This chain links TRBV15 with TRBJ2-1; D might be TRBD1 (6 bases). This CDR3 region has 12 residues. The germline V gene has CDR1 LNHNV and CDR2 YYDKDF (reference sequence). V gave up 4 bases and J gave up 11 bases, with 12 bases separating them. The CDR3 nucleotides are TGTGCCACCAGCACCCAGGGGATACAGCAGTTCTTC. Amino acids: CATSTQGIQQFF.